These T cell receptor beta chains were read from a single sample in a study of OX40 agonist ivuxolimab in advanced cancers. Measured with immunoSEQ multiplex PCR; TCRdb has only the in-frame clones, and not every one. The top ten hold 0.35% to 0.45% of the sample, which has around 68,000 clones, around 86% seen once. Sequencing was performed on CD4+ or CD8+ T cells sorted from blood, taken in a trial of the OX40 agonist ivuxolimab. These receptors originate from an adult with an advanced solid tumor such as melanoma, head and neck, liver or kidney cancer. The CDR3 runs from the conserved cysteine through the conserved F or W. The D gene is left open where the match is weak. The size of a clone is reported for some rows only, either as once, few or many, or as a class for expanded clones.

>TRBJ1-2|TRBV5-8|NA|NA
CASSLGPTGNTF
TGTGCCAGCAGCTTGGGGCCTACAGGGAACACCTTC
>TRBJ2-1|TRBV19|NA|TRBD1
CASSMSTGVRYEQFF
TGTGCCAGTAGTATGAGTACAGGGGTGAGGTATGAGCAGTTCTTC
>TRBJ2-7|TRBV27|once|TRBD1
CASSGIQGAISYEQYF
TGTGCCAGCAGCGGGATACAGGGGGCTATCTCCTACGAGCAGTACTTC
>TRBJ2-5|TRBV4-2|once|NA
CASSQGERETQYF
TGTGCCAGCAGCCAAGGTGAGCGGGAGACCCAGTACTTC
>TRBJ2-3|TRBV5-6|NA|TRBD2
CASSWDTSVASTDTQYF
TGTGCCAGCAGCTGGGATACTAGCGTTGCTAGCACAGATACGCAGTATTTT
>TRBJ2-2|TRBV19|NA|NA
CASSTSPGVRATGELFF
TGTGCCAGTAGTACCTCCCCCGGGGTAAGGGCCACCGGGGAGCTGTTTTTT
>TRBJ2-1|TRBV5-1|NA|TRBD2
CASSLQPSGAGGGEQFF
TGCGCCAGCAGCCTCCAACCTAGCGGGGCGGGCGGAGGTGAGCAGTTCTTC
>TRBJ1-5|TRBV7-2|NA|TRBD1
CASSQGGTGTQPQHF
TGTGCCAGCAGCCAGGGGGGGACAGGGACTCAGCCCCAGCATTTT
>TRBJ1-4|TRBV7-9|NA|NA
CASSSYRNNNEKLFF
TGTGCCAGCTCCTCATACAGGAATAATAATGAAAAACTGTTTTTT
>TRBJ1-3|TRBV6-6|NA|NA
CASSRDRDSFGNTIYF
TGTGCCAGCAGTCGGGACCGGGACTCCTTTGGAAACACCATATATTTT
>TRBJ2-5|TRBV19|NA|NA
CASSIEGTAQRTGTQYF
TGTGCCAGTAGTATTGAGGGGACCGCGCAACGAACGGGGACCCAGTACTTC
>TRBJ2-7|TRBV29-1|once|TRBD1
CSARQGTYEQYF
TGCAGCGCCCGACAGGGGACCTACGAGCAGTACTTC
>TRBJ2-5|TRBV5-1|NA|TRBD1
CASRSGQGAGETQYF
TGCGCCAGCAGATCCGGACAGGGGGCAGGAGAGACCCAGTACTTC
>TRBJ2-7|TRBV6-5|NA|TRBD1
CASSRDRGYEQYF
TGTGCCAGCAGCCGGGACAGGGGTTACGAGCAGTACTTC
>TRBJ1-2|TRBV19|NA|TRBD1
CASSVTGMNGYTF
TGTGCCAGTAGTGTGACAGGGATGAATGGCTACACCTTC
>TRBJ2-7|TRBV13|NA|TRBD1
CASSLRDSSYEQYF
TGTGCCAGCAGCCTACGGGACAGCTCCTACGAGCAGTACTTC
>TRBJ2-7|TRBV7-9|NA|TRBD1
CASSLVGTGRIYEQYF
TGTGCCAGCAGCTTAGTTGGGACAGGGCGGATCTACGAGCAGTACTTC
>TRBJ2-3|TRBV6-5|NA|NA
CASSRGLLADGTQYF
TGTGCCAGCAGTCGGGGACTTTTGGCCGATGGGACGCAGTATTTT
>TRBJ2-1|TRBV5-1|NA|TRBD2
CASSWSSGGDNEQFF
TGCGCCAGCAGCTGGTCAAGCGGGGGGGATAATGAGCAGTTCTTC
>TRBJ1-1|TRBV5-1|NA|NA
CASSLTQGRGTEAFF
TGCGCCAGCAGCTTGACGCAGGGGCGCGGCACTGAAGCTTTCTTT
>TRBJ1-1|TRBV19|NA|NA
CASRDRQLAFF
TGTGCCAGTAGAGATCGACAGTTGGCTTTCTTT
>TRBJ2-2|TRBV15|once|TRBD1
CATSREKLGQESNTGELFF
TGTGCCACCAGCAGAGAAAAATTGGGACAGGAGTCGAACACCGGGGAGCTGTTTTTT
>TRBJ1-2|TRBV19|few|TRBD1
CASSNQGQGYGYTF
TGTGCCAGTAGTAACCAGGGACAGGGCTATGGCTACACCTTC
>TRBJ2-1|TRBV11-3|NA|NA
CASSPTDNNEQFF
TGTGCCAGCAGCCCCACGGATAACAATGAGCAGTTCTTC
>TRBJ2-2|TRBV4-1|NA|TRBD1
CASSRPGQGAYTGELFF
TGCGCCAGCAGCCGCCCGGGACAGGGGGCATACACCGGGGAGCTGTTTTTT
>TRBJ2-7|TRBV4-2|NA|TRBD1
CASSQGSRAGGSSEQYF
TGTGCCAGCAGCCAAGGGAGTAGGGCAGGGGGATCTTCCGAGCAGTACTTC
>TRBJ1-1|TRBV27|NA|NA
CASSLRAGNTEAFF
TGTGCCAGCAGTTTAAGGGCAGGGAACACTGAAGCTTTCTTT
>TRBJ2-3|TRBV7-2|NA|NA
CASSNGITDTQYF
TGTGCCAGCAGCAACGGAATCACAGATACGCAGTATTTT
>TRBJ1-3|TRBV9|NA|NA
CASSVARAGNTIYF
TGTGCCAGCAGCGTAGCCAGGGCTGGAAACACCATATATTTT
>TRBJ2-7|TRBV6-1|NA|TRBD2
CASSVSRGGAYEQYF
TGTGCCAGCAGTGTCTCGCGGGGGGGTGCCTACGAGCAGTACTTC
>TRBJ2-1|TRBV20-1|NA|NA
CSARLVEQFF
TGCAGTGCTAGATTAGTTGAGCAGTTCTTC
>TRBJ2-2|TRBV11-2|NA|TRBD2
CASSRYIAGITGELFF
TGTGCCAGCAGCCGATATATAGCGGGAATCACCGGGGAGCTGTTTTTT
>TRBJ2-3|TRBV7-8|NA|NA
CASSAGLRGTTDTQYF
TGTGCCAGCAGCGCGGGACTCCGGGGGACCACAGATACGCAGTATTTT
>TRBJ1-2|TRBV4-1|NA|NA
CASSHLGETYGYTF
TGCGCCAGCAGCCATTTGGGGGAAACCTATGGCTACACCTTC
>TRBJ2-5|TRBV18|once|NA
CASSPRLDETQYF
TGTGCCAGCTCACCACGTTTAGATGAGACCCAGTACTTC
>TRBJ1-6|TRBV5-1|NA|TRBD1
CASSLGQDSPLHF
TGCGCCAGCAGCTTAGGACAGGATTCACCCCTCCACTTT
>TRBJ2-5|TRBV5-1|NA|TRBD1
CASQLVPGQGQETQYF
TGCGCCAGCCAATTGGTCCCGGGACAGGGACAAGAGACCCAGTACTTC
>TRBJ2-7|TRBV7-7|few|TRBD1
CASGRDRDGEQYF
TGTGCCAGCGGAAGGGACAGGGACGGCGAGCAGTACTTC
>TRBJ2-7|TRBV10-2|NA|TRBD2
CAAGSGGYEQYF
TGCGCCGCGGGGAGCGGGGGTTACGAGCAGTACTTC
>TRBJ1-5|TRBV6-5|NA|TRBD1
CASRQDREPNQPQHF
TGTGCCAGCAGGCAAGACAGGGAGCCCAATCAGCCCCAGCATTTT
>TRBJ1-2|TRBV5-1|NA|TRBD1
CASSLAGQGGGYTF
TGCGCCAGCAGCTTGGCGGGACAGGGAGGTGGCTACACCTTC
>TRBJ2-5|TRBV5-1|NA|TRBD1
CASSGAGGKKETQYF
TGCGCCAGCAGCGGGGCAGGGGGCAAGAAGGAGACCCAGTACTTC